The 9 T cell receptor beta chains below all came from one sample that was sequenced in a study of human T cells and chemical hapten exposure. The time point denotes: patch test 1, 2 weeks after DPC sensitization. This sample's treatment: therapeutic diphenylcyclopropenone sensitization with weekly scalp DPC. Each CDR3 protein is one row after TCRdb ran MiXCR on the RACE reads. The sample contains 300,000 to 350,000 distinct CDR3 sequences, under 9% of which appear only once. The sample here was whole blood, taken in connection with sensitization to the hapten diphenylcyclopropenone (DPC). Receptors originate from a woman aged 18-35 years with alopecia areata. Some clones in this sample may be carry-over from other donors' samples.

The gene calls are TRBV5-1 and TRBJ1-1; TRBD1 is a possible D gene (5 bases). V was pared by 1 base and J by 4 bases, with 14 bases between. The CDR3 spans 15 residues. Germline assignment: CDR1 SGHRS and CDR2 YFSETQ. The CDR3 DNA reads as TGCGCCAGCAGCTTGAGGGGCGCTGAACCCACTGAAGCTTTCTTT. Translated: CASSLRGAEPTEAFF.

A few counts support this clonotype. The chain carries TRBV6-5 and TRBJ1-6; D gene uncertain. CDR3 size: 15 residues. V lost 0 bases and J 7 bases, leaving 10 bases between the germline ends. The germline CDR1 and CDR2 sequences are MNHEY and SVGAGI. The CDR3 loop is CASSYSFGGNSPLHF. The CDR3 nucleotides read TGTGCCAGCAGTTACTCGTTCGGCGGAAATTCACCCCTCCACTTT.

The V and J genes are TRBV5-1 and TRBJ1-2; possible D gene TRBD1, 6 bases. The V end lost 3 bases, the J end lost 2 bases, and 14 bases lay between the germline ends. CDR1 is SGHRS and CDR2 is YFSETQ in the germline V gene. This CDR3 region has 15 residues. The CDR3 nucleotides read TGCGCCAGCAGCTACGCGTACAGGGAAAACTATGGCTACACCTTC. Its translation: CASSYAYRENYGYTF.

The genes are TRBV20-1 and TRBJ2-7; 9 nucleotides match TRBD1. CDR1 is DFQATT and CDR2 is SNEGSKA in the germline V gene (reference sequence). The CDR3 runs 15 residues. V trimming: 1 base; J trimming: 9 bases; junction bases outside the gene matches: 13. This CDR3 is CSARGYPGQGTGQYF. The CDR3 DNA reads TGCAGTGCTAGAGGTTATCCGGGACAGGGAACCGGGCAGTACTTC.

This clonotype came up a few times. The V gene is TRBV28, the J gene TRBJ1-2; D may be TRBD1 (5 bases). CDR1 and CDR2 (germline): MDHEN, SYDVKM. The CDR3 has 14 residues. With 5 bases removed from V and 1 base from J, the gap between germline ends came to 11 bases. The CDR3 is CASSIPGVNYGYTF. The CDR3 nucleotides read TGTGCCAGCAGTATACCGGGGGTTAACTATGGCTACACCTTC.

This clonotype was found a few times. This rearrangement joins TRBV20-1 to TRBJ2-6, with a tentative D call TRBD1 (5 bases). The V end lost 3 bases, the J end lost 0 bases, and 9 bases lay between the germline ends. The germline CDR1 and CDR2 sequences are DFQATT and SNEGSKA (reference sequence). This CDR3 has 15 amino acids. This CDR3 is CSASTGSSGANVLTF. CDR3 DNA sequence: TGCAGTGCTAGCACAGGATCCTCTGGGGCCAACGTCCTGACTTTC.

This clonotype showed up just a few times. The chain recombines TRBV7-2 with TRBJ2-5; 9 positions match TRBD2. The trim removed 4 bases at V and 3 bases at J, leaving 3 bases unmatched. This CDR3 is built from 14 residues. Germline assignment: CDR1 SGHTA and CDR2 FQGNSA. The CDR3 coding sequence is TGTGCCAGCAGCTACCAGCGGGGGGAAGAGACCCAGTACTTC. Encoded protein: CASSYQRGEETQYF. Full variable domain (missing parts from reference TRBV7-2 and TRBJ2-5): GAGVSQSPSNKVTEKGKDVELRCDPISGHTALYWYRQSLGQGLEFLIYFQGNSAPDKSGLPSDRFSAERTGGSVSTLTIQRTQQEDSAVYLCASSYQRGEETQYFGPGTRLLVL.

The CDR3 DNA reads TGTGCCAGCAGCTTAGCCCCCCGGAGGAGTGCCAAAAACATTCAGTACTTC. Translation gives CASSLAPRRSAKNIQYF. V is TRBV7-9 and J is TRBJ2-4; possible D gene TRBD2, 5 bases. CDR1 and CDR2 from the germline V gene are SEHNR and FQNEAQ (reference sequence). V lost 0 bases to trimming and J lost 1 base, with 13 bases between them. The CDR3 extends over 17 amino acids. Full variable domain (remainder filled in from reference TRBV7-9 and TRBJ2-4): DTGVSQNPRHKITKRGQNVTFRCDPISEHNRLYWYRQTLGQGPEFLTYFQNEAQLEKSRLLSDRFSAERPKGSFSTLEIQRTEQGDSAMYLCASSLAPRRSAKNIQYFGAGTRLSVL.

This clonotype was counted between two and nine times. The gene calls are TRBV20-1 and TRBJ2-7; no firm D call. This CDR3 contains 13 residues. V lost 1 base, J lost 3 bases, and 10 bases lay in between. Germline loops: CDR1 DFQATT, CDR2 SNEGSKA (reference sequence). CDR3 sequence: CSARGLTFYEQYF. CDR3 DNA: TGCAGTGCTAGAGGACTGACCTTCTACGAGCAGTACTTC.